These T cell receptor beta chains were read from a single sample in a study of Ad26.COV2.S vaccination and SARS-CoV-2 variants. The method was immunoSEQ multiplex PCR; TCRdb's version includes in-frame clones alone and lacks a portion of them. The data hold nearly 400,000 clones, with 70% to 90% observed a single time. Sample: peripheral blood, taken in a trial of Ad26.COV2.S vaccine versus placebo. The receptor source for this set is a person between 18 and 60 years old who received the Ad26.COV2.S COVID-19 vaccine or a placebo. Both conserved end residues are part of each CDR3.

v_call: TRBV7-8; cdr3_aa: CASSLADRTYEQYF
v_call: TRBV19; cdr3_aa: CASSVQKTQNQPQHF
v_call: TRBV19; cdr3_aa: CASSTAGGGTEAFF
v_call: TRBV10-3; cdr3_aa: CAISESAGPRTNEQFF
v_call: TRBV6-5; cdr3_aa: CASRSGSDGGELFF
v_call: TRBV12-5; cdr3_aa: CASGLRRDTDTQYF
v_call: TRBV18; cdr3_aa: CASSPLGAGNSYEQYF
v_call: TRBV7-2; cdr3_aa: CASNRGFAYEQYF
v_call: TRBV5-4; cdr3_aa: CASSPATSGRRNGELFF
v_call: TRBV4-3; cdr3_aa: CASSSRTGGTDTQYF
v_call: TRBV28; cdr3_aa: CASSPLEKRIYNEQFF
v_call: TRBV27; cdr3_aa: CASSLSGNTGELFF
v_call: TRBV5-4; cdr3_aa: CASSLDRGTDTQYF
v_call: TRBV28; cdr3_aa: CASSLPGHQFF
v_call: TRBV11-3; cdr3_aa: CASSLRPAAGGTWRHNEQFF
v_call: TRBV15; cdr3_aa: CATRTLAGRDNEQFF
v_call: TRBV29-1; cdr3_aa: CSVAGDRPEKLFF
v_call: TRBV27; cdr3_aa: CASSFNRVGNTGELFF
v_call: TRBV5-1; cdr3_aa: CASSLEGNSNQPQHF
v_call: TRBV5-1; cdr3_aa: CASSQDRVWAGELFF
v_call: TRBV19; cdr3_aa: CASSISSGGLETQYF
v_call: TRBV28; cdr3_aa: CASSGRGRGETQYF
v_call: TRBV2; cdr3_aa: CASSEKGGYGYTF
v_call: TRBV5-1; cdr3_aa: CASSTRQGTEAFF
v_call: TRBV30; cdr3_aa: CAWGHTGLGYGYTF
v_call: TRBV5-1; cdr3_aa: CASSLAQLAGGREQYF
v_call: TRBV20-1; cdr3_aa: CSASRTDTEAFF
v_call: TRBV24-1; cdr3_aa: CATTHPGRASSYEQYF
v_call: TRBV6-5; cdr3_aa: CASTRGRSTGELFF
v_call: TRBV7-2; cdr3_aa: CASSSPPLYNEQFF
v_call: TRBV19; cdr3_aa: CASTGYRGPQETQYF
v_call: TRBV6-5; cdr3_aa: CASSLEGGVGEKLFF